This TCR beta chain was obtained from a study of blood T cell repertoires in COVID-19. Overall study: COVID-19 samples from acute and convalescent phases originated in the United States, Italy and Spain. Nucleic acid was either cDNA or gDNA, and it came from T cells, B-cell-depleted T cells, or PBMCs.

V lost 2 bases and J 3 bases, leaving 17 bases between the germline ends. The germline V gene has CDR1 LNHDA and CDR2 SQIVND (reference sequence). The CDR3 has 16 residues. As originally analysed: Researchers report that nucleated cell counts were estimated from reference gene primer amplification. This table comes from immunoSEQ multiplex PCR, and its TCRdb copy is limited to in-frame clones, with some not included. D and trimming were read from the DNA, whereas the V and J calls and clone size are those reported in that table. Of roughly 68,000 clones detected, about 88% appear once; the ten largest clones hold 4.5% to 5%.

The TCR originated in a human donor in a cohort sampled during active COVID-19. The sample comprised peripheral blood. The chain combines TRBV19 with TRBJ2-7, with a weak D call TRBD1 (5 bases). The CDR3 spells CASSIMGRDGHYEQYF. Written as DNA, the CDR3 is TGTGCCAGTAGTATAATGGGCAGGGATGGGCACTACGAGCAGTACTTC.